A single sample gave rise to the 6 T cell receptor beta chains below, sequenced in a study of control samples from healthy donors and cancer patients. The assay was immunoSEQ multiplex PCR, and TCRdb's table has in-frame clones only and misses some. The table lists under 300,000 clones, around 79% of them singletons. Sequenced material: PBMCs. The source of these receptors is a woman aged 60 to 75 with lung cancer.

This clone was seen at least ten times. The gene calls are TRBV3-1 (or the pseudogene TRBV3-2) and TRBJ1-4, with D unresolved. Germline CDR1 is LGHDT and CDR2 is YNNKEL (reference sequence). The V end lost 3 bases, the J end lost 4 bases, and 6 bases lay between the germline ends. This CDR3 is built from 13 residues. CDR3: CASSHSVNEKLFF. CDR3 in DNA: TGTGCCAGCAGCCACAGTGTTAATGAAAAACTGTTTTTT.

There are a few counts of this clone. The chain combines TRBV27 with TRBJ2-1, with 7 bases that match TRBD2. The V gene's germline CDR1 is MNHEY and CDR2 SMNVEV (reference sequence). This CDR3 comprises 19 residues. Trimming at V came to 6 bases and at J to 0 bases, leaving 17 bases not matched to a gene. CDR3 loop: CASRRQLTGLRHSYNEQFF. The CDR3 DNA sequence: TGTGCCAGCAGGAGACAACTAACGGGACTAAGACACTCCTACAATGAGCAGTTCTTC.

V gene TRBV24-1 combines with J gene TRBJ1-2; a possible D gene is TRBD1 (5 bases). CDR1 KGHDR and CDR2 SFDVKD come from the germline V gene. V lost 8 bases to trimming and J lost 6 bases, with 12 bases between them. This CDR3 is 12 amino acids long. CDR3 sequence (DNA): TGTGCCACCACTGGGGGGGACGATGGCTACACCTTC. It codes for CATTGGDDGYTF.

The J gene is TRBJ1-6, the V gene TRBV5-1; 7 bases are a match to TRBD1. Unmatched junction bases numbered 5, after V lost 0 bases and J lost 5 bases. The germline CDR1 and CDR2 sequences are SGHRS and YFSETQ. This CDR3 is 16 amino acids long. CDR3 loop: CASSLVPGQNNSPLHF. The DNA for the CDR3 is TGCGCCAGCAGCTTGGTACCGGGACAGAATAATTCACCCCTCCACTTT.

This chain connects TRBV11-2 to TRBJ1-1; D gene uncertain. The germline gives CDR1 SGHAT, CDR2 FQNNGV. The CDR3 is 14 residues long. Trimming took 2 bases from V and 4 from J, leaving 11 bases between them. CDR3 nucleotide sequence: TGTGCCAGCAGCTTAACGTCAGGCAGCACTGAAGCTTTCTTT. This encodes CASSLTSGSTEAFF.

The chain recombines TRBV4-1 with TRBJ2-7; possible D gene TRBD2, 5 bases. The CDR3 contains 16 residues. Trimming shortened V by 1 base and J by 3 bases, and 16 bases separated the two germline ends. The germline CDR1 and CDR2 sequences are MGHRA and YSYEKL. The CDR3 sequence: CASSQGVSLALYEQYF. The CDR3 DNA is TGCGCCAGCAGCCAAGGAGTTTCCCTAGCTCTCTACGAGCAGTACTTC.